What follows describes a single T cell receptor beta chain. The data are from a study of blood T cells in healthy people across ages. CDR1 MNHEY and CDR2 SVGAGI come from the germline V gene. Trimming removed 7 bases at V and 0 bases at J, with 16 bases between. This CDR3 region has 16 residues. Primers used in a second PCR of about 6 to 12 cycles were a sample-barcoded 5' primer and a J-beta primer mix. Every single cDNA molecule received a tag from a template-switch adaptor with 12 random nucleotides. MiXCR, run by TCRdb on the 5' RACE reads, gives a single entry per CDR3 protein. The profile covers 1.5 million to 2 million distinct CDR3 sequences, with 28% appearing a single time and about 8% taken by the ten largest.

The J gene is TRBJ2-1, the V gene TRBV6-5; D gene unclear. The clonotype was recovered from a woman aged 25-40 years in good health. The sample comprised blood. CDR3 bases: TGTGCCAGCAAAAAGGGCGTTATAAGCTCCTACAATGAGCAGTTCTTC. The encoded protein is CASKKGVISSYNEQFF.